This is a list of T cell receptor beta chains from one sample in a study of CD8+ T cells in alopecia areata. TCRdb keeps only in-frame clones here, not all; method: immunoSEQ multiplex PCR. The sample carries some 110,000 clones, approximately 52% recorded once. Sequenced here: CD8+ T cells sorted from blood, sampled at week 4, from a patient treated with tofacitinib. Receptors were obtained from a human donor with alopecia areata. Each CDR3 is given with its conserved first and last residue. D genes are given only for firm matches. Size is omitted from some rows. Given values are once, few, many or a class for expanded clones.

v_gene	j_gene	d_gene	abundance	CDR3nt	CDR3aa
TRBV30	TRBJ2-7	-	-	TGTGCCTGGAGTGTATGGGGCGGCTACGAGCAGTACTTC	CAWSVWGGYEQYF
TRBV7-2	TRBJ2-7	-	-	TGTGCCAGCAGCTCCGCCGTCGCTTTCTACGAGCAGTACTTC	CASSSAVAFYEQYF
TRBV2	TRBJ2-3	-	-	TGTGCCAGCAGTGAAGGAGGGGGAATGGACACAGATACGCAGTATTTT	CASSEGGGMDTDTQYF
TRBV27	TRBJ2-5	-	-	TGTGCCAGCAGTTGGGGCCCACAAGAGACCCAGTACTTC	CASSWGPQETQYF
TRBV4-3	TRBJ2-7	TRBD1	-	TGCGCCAGCAGCCAAGACCTCCCGGGACAGGGCCCCTACGAGCAGTACTTC	CASSQDLPGQGPYEQYF
TRBV4-1	TRBJ1-5	-	-	TGCGCCAGCAGCGCAGGGTCAACCCAGCATTTT	CASSAGSTQHF
TRBV11-2	TRBJ2-7	TRBD1	-	TGTGCCAGCAGCTTAGGACAGGGCGAGCAGTACTTC	CASSLGQGEQYF
TRBV5-1	TRBJ1-5	-	-	TGCGCCAGCAGCTTGGTTCCGGCTCAGCCCCAGCATTTT	CASSLVPAQPQHF
TRBV11-2	TRBJ2-1	-	-	TGTGCCAGCAGCCCCCATGTGGTCTCGAGCTCCTACAATGAGCAGTTCTTC	CASSPHVVSSSYNEQFF
TRBV30	TRBJ1-3	-	-	TGTGCCTGGAGTGTAATCTCCCGAGGAAACACCATATATTTT	CAWSVISRGNTIYF
TRBV5-6	TRBJ2-7	TRBD2	-	TGTGCCACCGGGACTAGTTCCCAAGAAGAGTACTTC	CATGTSSQEEYF
TRBV30	TRBJ1-1	-	once	TGTGCCTGGAGTTTTGGGGGGAACACTGAAGCTTTCTTT	CAWSFGGNTEAFF
TRBV4-1	TRBJ2-1	TRBD2	-	TGCGCCAGCAGCCAGCCCGGGGGGGACAATGAGCAGTTCTTC	CASSQPGGDNEQFF
TRBV9	TRBJ2-5	-	-	TGTGCCAGCAGCGTAGGGGGAGAGACCCAGTACTTC	CASSVGGETQYF
TRBV30	TRBJ2-1	-	-	TGTGCCTTCGCGTGGGGCTCCAATGAGCAGTTCTTC	CAFAWGSNEQFF
TRBV30	TRBJ2-7	-	few	TGTGCCTGGCGGTCTAACTCCTACGAGCAGTACTTC	CAWRSNSYEQYF
TRBV19	TRBJ1-5	-	few	TGTGCCAGTAGTATAAGGTACGGCAATCAGCCCCAGCATTTT	CASSIRYGNQPQHF
TRBV30	TRBJ1-2	-	-	TGTGCCTGGACTGCTTACAGCGCCGCTAACTATGGCTACACCTTC	CAWTAYSAANYGYTF
TRBV11-2	TRBJ2-5	TRBD2	-	TGTGCCAGCAGCTCCCTTCGTCTAGCGGGGTGGGAGACCCAGTACTTC	CASSSLRLAGWETQYF
TRBV6-5	TRBJ1-2	TRBD1	-	TGTGCCAGCAGTTACAGAGGGGGCGCAGATGGCTACACCTTC	CASSYRGGADGYTF
TRBV7-9	TRBJ2-1	-	-	TGTGCCAGCAGCCCAGCCCGGACCGACCGTTTCAATGAGCAGTTCTTC	CASSPARTDRFNEQFF
TRBV7-4	TRBJ2-1	-	many	TGTGCCAGCAGCTGCTTGGGGAGTAGGGATGAGCAGTTCTTC	CASSCLGSRDEQFF
TRBV30	TRBJ1-5	-	-	TGTGCCTGGAGTTCGGACGCCCTCAATCAGCCCCAGCATTTT	CAWSSDALNQPQHF
TRBV30	TRBJ1-2	-	few	TGTGCCTGGAGTGTGGGAACTAACTATGGCTACACCTTC	CAWSVGTNYGYTF
TRBV4-3	TRBJ2-7	-	-	TGCGCCAGCAGCCAAGACAGGGCAGGAACTCACGAGCAGTACTTC	CASSQDRAGTHEQYF
TRBV14	TRBJ1-2	-	-	TGTGCCAGCAGCCTCACCGGGGAGAGTGGCTACACCTTC	CASSLTGESGYTF
TRBV13	TRBJ2-1	-	-	TGTGCCAGCAGCTTAAAAGGGTACAATGAGCAGTTCTTC	CASSLKGYNEQFF
TRBV5-4	TRBJ2-5	-	-	TGTGCCAGCAGCTTATGGGGAGAAGAGACCCAGTACTTC	CASSLWGEETQYF
TRBV29-1	TRBJ2-1	TRBD2	-	TGCAGCGCCCAGGCTAGCGGGGGGTATGAGCAGTTCTTC	CSAQASGGYEQFF
TRBV27	TRBJ1-2	TRBD1	-	TGTGCCAGCAGTTTATGGGCGGGACAGGGGGGCGATGGCTACACCTTC	CASSLWAGQGGDGYTF
TRBV6-6	TRBJ2-7	-	few	TGTGCCAGCAGTTACGGCGGGACCTCCTACGAGCAGTACTTC	CASSYGGTSYEQYF
TRBV30	TRBJ2-7	TRBD1	-	TGTGCCTGGGACAGGGGAAACGAGCAGTACTTC	CAWDRGNEQYF
TRBV29-1	TRBJ2-3	-	-	TGCAGCGTTGTCCTTGCAGGGGTCTACACAGATACGCAGTATTTT	CSVVLAGVYTDTQYF
TRBV6-5	TRBJ2-7	-	-	TGTGCCAGCAGCGCTGAACAGGCGGTGGGCTACGAGCAGTACTTC	CASSAEQAVGYEQYF
TRBV30	TRBJ2-5	TRBD2	few	TGTGCCTGGAGCTACGGGACTAGCGGGGTGGAGACCCAGTACTTC	CAWSYGTSGVETQYF
TRBV13	TRBJ2-5	TRBD1	few	TGTGCCAGCAAAGGGACAGGGGACGAGACCCAGTACTTC	CASKGTGDETQYF
TRBV4-1	TRBJ2-1	TRBD2	once	TGCGCCAGCAGTGAGCGGGGGGGCTCCTACAATGAGCAGTTCTTC	CASSERGGSYNEQFF
TRBV29-1	TRBJ1-2	-	few	TGCAGCGTTGAAGTTGGCAGGCCTGGCTACACCTTC	CSVEVGRPGYTF
TRBV6-5	TRBJ1-2	TRBD1	-	TGTGCCACAAACCCGAAAGGGGGCGTCTATGGCTACACCTTC	CATNPKGGVYGYTF
TRBV6-4	TRBJ1-2	-	-	TGTGCCAGCAGTGACTCAACTAACTATGGCTACACCTTC	CASSDSTNYGYTF
TRBV15	TRBJ1-1	-	-	TGTGCCACCAGCAGGGACAGTTTGAACACTGAAGCTTTCTTT	CATSRDSLNTEAFF
TRBV5-6	TRBJ2-7	-	-	TGTGCCAGCAGCTTGGGGTCCTCCTACGAGCAGTACTTC	CASSLGSSYEQYF
TRBV16	TRBJ1-5	-	-	TGTGCCAGCAGCCTAGACAGAGGGCCCCAGCATTTT	CASSLDRGPQHF
TRBV29-1	TRBJ1-2	TRBD1	-	TGCAGCGTTGCAAGGACAGGGGTAGAGTATGGCTACACCTTC	CSVARTGVEYGYTF
TRBV5-4	TRBJ2-3	-	-	TGTGCCAGCAGCGGATCTTATGGGCGGCGCACAGATACGCAGTATTTT	CASSGSYGRRTDTQYF
TRBV2	TRBJ2-1	TRBD1	-	TGTGCCAGCAGCGCGGGACAGGGCTCCTACAATGAGCAGTTCTTC	CASSAGQGSYNEQFF
TRBV7-9	TRBJ2-5	-	-	TGTGCCAGCAGCCCCCGATCTCAAGAGACCCAGTACTTC	CASSPRSQETQYF
TRBV29-1	TRBJ1-2	-	-	TGCAGCGTTGATAGAGACGTCTTTCAGGGGTATGGCTACACCTTC	CSVDRDVFQGYGYTF
TRBV2	TRBJ2-5	-	-	TGTGCCAGCAGTGAACCGTGGCCCCCGACCCAGTACTTC	CASSEPWPPTQYF
TRBV9	TRBJ2-7	-	-	TGTGCCAGCAGTCCCGGCCCTGACCCCTACGAGCAGTACTTC	CASSPGPDPYEQYF
TRBV7-2	TRBJ2-7	-	-	TGTGCCAGCAGCTTACCCTCCGACAGGAATACCTACGAGCAGTACTTC	CASSLPSDRNTYEQYF
TRBV29-1	TRBJ2-1	-	-	TGCAGCGTTGAGGGGGAGGATACCTATGAGCAGTTCTTC	CSVEGEDTYEQFF
TRBV19	TRBJ1-5	TRBD1	once	TGTGCCAGTCAGACAGGGGTGGATCAGCCCCAGCATTTT	CASQTGVDQPQHF
TRBV30	TRBJ2-1	-	-	TGTGCCTGGGGGGCCGGGGTTATTGAGCAGTTCTTC	CAWGAGVIEQFF
TRBV6-1	TRBJ1-2	-	-	TGTGCCAGCGTCCAGCCCTATGGCTACACCTTC	CASVQPYGYTF